One and the same sample provided the 25 T cell receptor beta chains below, sequenced in a study of T cells in Graves' hyperthyroidism and ophthalmopathy. There were TCR beta CDR3 regions amplified from RNA transcripts. A first-round RT-PCR of the TCR CDR3 used the HTBI primer set. TCRdb re-derived calls from the multiplex PCR reads in MiXCR, one entry per CDR3 protein. Counted here are 550,000 to 650,000 distinct CDR3 sequences, less than 15% occurring once; the ten biggest clones make up roughly 14%. The sample taken for sequencing was blood. The receptor source for this set is a woman aged 40 to 55 with Graves' hyperthyroidism.

Only a few counts were recorded for this clonotype. A much larger clone is a single base away; this may be a read error. The chain joins TRBV27 to TRBJ2-1, with no clear D. There are 14 residues in the CDR3. CDR1 is MNHEY, CDR2 SMNVEV, per germline (reference sequence). The DNA for the CDR3 is TGTGCCAGCATGGTGGAGAGCTCCAACAATGAGCAGTTCTTC. Translated, it gives CASMVESSNNEQFF.

This clonotype was detected many times. The chain couples TRBV3-1 to TRBJ2-3; 10 positions match TRBD2. The CDR3 runs to 18 residues. J lost 0 bases, V lost 2 bases, and 8 bases had no gene match. Germline assignment: CDR1 LGHDT and CDR2 YNNKEL (reference sequence). The CDR3 DNA reads TGTGCCAGCAGCCAAAAACCGGGACTAGCGACAAGCACAGATACGCAGTATTTT. Residues: CASSQKPGLATSTDTQYF.

The chain employs TRBV27 and TRBJ1-2; no reliable D call. This CDR3 has 11 residues. Germline V gene lookup returns CDR1 MNHEY and CDR2 SMNVEV (reference sequence). The V end lost 8 bases, the J end lost 7 bases, and 11 bases lay between the germline ends. Here the CDR3 reads CASGRQSGYTF. DNA of the CDR3: TGTGCCAGCGGTAGACAATCTGGCTACACCTTC.

This clonotype was seen a handful of times. The chain employs TRBV5-1 and TRBJ2-3; 12 positions agree with TRBD1. CDR1 and CDR2 (germline): SGHRS, YFSETQ. Losses at the gene ends were 2 bases for V and 2 bases for J; bases not matched to a gene: 9. This CDR3 is 18 amino acids long. Here the CDR3 DNA reads TGCGCCAGCAGCTTAACCCCGGGACAGGGGGCCTCCACAGATACGCAGTATTTT. It specifies CASSLTPGQGASTDTQYF.

The CDR3 DNA sequence: TGCGCCAGCAGCTGGGGGACCCGGGGGTTCGAGCAGTACTTC. This translates into CASSWGTRGFEQYF. The chain carries TRBV5-1 and TRBJ2-7; perhaps TRBD2 as D (6 bases). V was trimmed by 3 bases and J by 6 bases, leaving 16 bases between them. CDR3 length equals 14 residues. Germline V gene data show CDR1 as SGHRS and CDR2 as YFSETQ.

This clonotype has a handful of counts. The chain carries TRBV19 and TRBJ2-2; no reliable D call. V dropped 0 bases and J dropped 2 bases, with 7 bases sitting between them. This CDR3 is 15 amino acids long. CDR1 and CDR2 from the germline V gene are LNHDA and SQIVND (reference sequence). The CDR3 DNA follows: TGTGCCAGTAGTATAGAGGGCGGTAACACCGGGGAGCTGTTTTTT. Its translation is CASSIEGGNTGELFF. Supplemented by reference TRBV19 and TRBJ2-2, the full variable domain reads DGGITQSPKYLFRKEGQNVTLSCEQNLNHDAMYWYRQDPGQGLRLIYYSQIVNDFQKGDIAEGYSVSREKKESFPLTVTSAQKNPTAFYLCASSIEGGNTGELFFGEGSRLTVL.

This clonotype has more than one count but fewer than ten. The chain joins TRBV27 to TRBJ2-6; TRBD1 aligns across 7 bases. The J segment lost 0 bases and the V segment lost 6 bases, leaving 11 bases of the junction unmatched. The CDR3 spans 18 residues. Germline values: CDR1 MNHEY, CDR2 SMNVEV (reference sequence). The CDR3, as DNA: TGTGCCAGCAGAAATGCCGGGACAGCAACCTCTGGGGCCAACGTCCTGACTTTC. Translating gives CASRNAGTATSGANVLTF.

This clonotype appeared many times. V and J are TRBV28 and TRBJ1-1; TRBD1 is a possible D gene (5 bases). The V and J ends lost 8 bases and 6 bases respectively, with 10 bases between them. Germline V gene lookup returns CDR1 MDHEN and CDR2 SYDVKM. The CDR3 consists of 11 residues. CDR3 sequence (DNA): TGTGCCAGCGAGACAGAGTCTGAAGCTTTCTTT. Its translation: CASETESEAFF.

This clonotype was seen repeatedly, ten times or more. J is TRBJ2-2 and V is TRBV5-1, with 10 bases aligning to TRBD1. J was trimmed by 3 bases and V by 4 bases; bases with no gene match: 6. The CDR3 contains 16 residues. CDR1 SGHRS and CDR2 YFSETQ come from the germline V gene. For the CDR3, the DNA is TGCGCCAGCAGCCCTTTGACAGGGGGCGACACCGGGGAGCTGTTTTTT. Amino acid sequence: CASSPLTGGDTGELFF.

V gene TRBV9 combines with J gene TRBJ2-1; D not certain. Germline V gene lookup returns CDR1 SGDLS and CDR2 YYNGEE. The germline V and J ends were trimmed by 0 bases and 9 bases, with 10 bases remaining between them. The CDR3 loop spans 13 amino acids. For the CDR3, the DNA is TGTGCCAGCAGCGTAGGCCCCACACTTGAGCAGTTCTTC. Translation gives CASSVGPTLEQFF.

Ten or more counts support this clonotype. The chain links TRBV18 to TRBJ2-2; D not certain. V shed 3 bases and J shed 6 bases, with 17 bases lying between them. Germline values: CDR1 KGHSH, CDR2 LQKENI. The CDR3 has 16 amino acids. The CDR3 DNA reads TGTGCCAGCTCACCTACTCCGATGGGCACCGCCGGGGAGCTGTTTTTT. This sequence encodes CASSPTPMGTAGELFF.

This chain connects TRBV6-1 to TRBJ1-2; possible D gene TRBD1, 6 bases. This CDR3 is built from 15 residues. CDR1 and CDR2 (germline): MNHNS, SASEGT. The ends were cut back, 6 bases at V and 6 bases at J, with 20 bases in the middle. Here the CDR3 reads CASSQGSFGADGYTF. DNA of the CDR3: TGTGCCAGCAGCCAGGGGTCCTTCGGGGCCGATGGCTACACCTTC.

The V and J genes are TRBV6-2 or TRBV6-3 and TRBJ2-2, with D perhaps being TRBD1 or TRBD2 (5 bases each). CDR1 MNHEY and CDR2 SVGEGT come from the germline V gene. V lost 6 bases, J lost 4 bases, and 12 bases lay in between. CDR3 length equals 14 residues. CDR3 loop: CASSVRGGTGELFF. The CDR3 region has the DNA TGTGCCAGCAGCGTGAGGGGCGGCACCGGGGAGCTGTTTTTT.

This clonotype was recorded at least ten times. This rearrangement joins TRBV6-1 to TRBJ1-5, with TRBD1 identical over 8 bases. V was clipped by 11 bases and J by 0 bases; unmatched bases: 9. From germline, CDR1 is MNHNS and CDR2 SASEGT. There are 15 residues in the CDR3. CDR3: CAGRQGIYSNQPQHF. CDR3 in DNA: TGTGCCGGAAGACAGGGGATTTATAGCAATCAGCCCCAGCATTTT.

The sample holds one count of this clonotype. This sequence joins TRBV18 and TRBJ2-1, with 7 bases fitting TRBD2. Per the germline V gene, CDR1 is KGHSH and CDR2 is LQKENI. V was pared by 2 bases and J by 7 bases, with 5 bases of the junction left unmatched. This CDR3 contains 14 residues. CDR3 coding DNA: TGTGCCAGCTCACCAATCGCGGGGGTAAATGAGCAGTTCTTC. The encoded protein is CASSPIAGVNEQFF.

CDR3 amino acids: CASSPPGLAGNEQFF. In DNA, the CDR3 is TGTGCCAGCAGCCCACCGGGACTAGCGGGGAATGAGCAGTTCTTC. The rearrangement uses TRBV3-1 and TRBJ2-1; 13 bases agree with TRBD2. V shed 4 bases and J 7 bases; nucleotides not matched to a gene: 4. Germline-derived CDR1 and CDR2 are LGHDT and YNNKEL (reference sequence). The CDR3 loop spans 15 amino acids.

This clonotype was picked up many times. The chain links TRBV28 to TRBJ2-7; 9 nucleotides match TRBD1. There are 15 residues in the CDR3. The germline gives CDR1 MDHEN, CDR2 SYDVKM. V shed 3 bases and J 5 bases; nucleotides not matched to a gene: 8. CDR3 sequence: CASSLGTGFPHEQYF. CDR3 bases: TGTGCCAGCAGTTTGGGGACAGGGTTTCCCCACGAGCAGTACTTC.

This clonotype turned up a few times. A much bigger clone sits one base away, suggesting this may be a read error. This chain joins TRBV13 and TRBJ2-7; 9 nucleotides agree with TRBD1. Germline CDR1 and CDR2: PRHDT and FYEKMQ (reference sequence). The trim removed 3 bases at V and 3 bases at J, leaving 12 bases unmatched. The CDR3 contains 17 residues. This CDR3 is CASSFAADRDRDYEQYF. The DNA of the CDR3 is TGTGCCAGCAGCTTTGCTGCCGACCGGGACAGGGACTACGAGCAGTACTTC.

The sample holds many counts of this clonotype. Mismatch with germline at one junction end may stem from a read error. This rearrangement joins TRBV2 to TRBJ2-7, with TRBD1 identical over 10 bases. The CDR3 loop spans 14 amino acids. Germline V lookup: CDR1 SNHLY, CDR2 FYNNEI. The CDR3 DNA is TGTGCCAGCAGCCGGGACAGGGGCTCCTACGAGCAGCACTTC. As protein: CASSRDRGSYEQHF. The full variable domain, in which reference TRBV2 and TRBJ2-7 provide the parts outside the CDR3, is EPEVTQTPSHQVTQMGQEVILRCVPISNHLYFYWYRQILGQKVEFLVSFYNNEISEKSEIFDDQFSVERPDGSNFTLKIRSTKLEDSAMYFCASSRDRGSYEQHFGPGTRLTVT.

This clonotype was counted ten times or more. The rearrangement links TRBV5-1 to TRBJ1-2; TRBD1 matches 8 bases. CDR1 is SGHRS and CDR2 is YFSETQ in the germline V gene. The CDR3 sequence is 13 residues long. The ends lost 0 bases at V and 6 bases at J; junction bases unmatched: 1. The CDR3: CASSLETGDGYTF. CDR3 DNA: TGCGCCAGCAGCTTGGAGACAGGGGATGGCTACACCTTC.

This clonotype was counted many times. This rearrangement joins TRBV5-5 to TRBJ2-1, with 7 bases lining up with TRBD1. Germline values: CDR1 SGHKS, CDR2 YYEKEE (reference sequence). Trimming at V came to 4 bases and at J to 3 bases, leaving 7 bases not matched to a gene. The CDR3 covers 15 residues. CDR3 sequence (DNA): TGTGCCAGCAGCGTCCGGGACAGTCTCTACAATGAGCAGTTCTTC. This encodes CASSVRDSLYNEQFF.

The chain has TRBV4-1 and TRBJ1-1, with D possibly being TRBD1 (5 bases). V lost 4 bases and J lost 4, with 13 bases in between. The CDR3 contains 14 residues. Per the germline V gene, CDR1 is MGHRA and CDR2 is YSYEKL. This CDR3 reads CASSPRAIGTEAFF. For the CDR3, the DNA is TGCGCCAGCAGCCCCAGGGCGATCGGCACTGAAGCTTTCTTT.

This clonotype was seen repeatedly, ten times or more. The CDR3 bases are TGTGCCAGCAGTGCCAGGGACAGGGGTGGCTACACCTTC. Residues: CASSARDRGGYTF. The rearrangement uses TRBV6-1 and TRBJ1-2; 10 bases align to TRBD1. The J segment lost 7 bases and the V segment lost 4 bases, leaving 3 bases of the junction unmatched. The CDR3 is 13 amino acids. The germline CDR1 and CDR2 sequences are MNHNS and SASEGT.

This clonotype was counted ten times or more. The genes are TRBV6-5 and TRBJ2-7; no clear D. The CDR3 sequence is 13 residues long. V dropped 2 bases and J dropped 3 bases, with 8 bases sitting between them. Germline CDR1 is MNHEY and CDR2 is SVGAGI. For the CDR3, the DNA is TGTGCCAGCAGTTACAGGGAATTCTACGAGCAGTACTTC. Protein: CASSYREFYEQYF.

Many counts were recorded for this clonotype. The chain couples TRBV20-1 to TRBJ2-3; 8 bases are shared with TRBD2. V dropped 3 bases and J dropped 8; count of bases not matched to a gene: 4. The length of the CDR3 is 12 residues. The V gene's germline CDR1 is DFQATT and CDR2 SNEGSKA (reference sequence). CDR3 residues: CSASGGGGTQYF. CDR3 DNA sequence: TGCAGTGCTAGCGGGGGGGGAGGTACGCAGTATTTT.